Shown below are 31 T cell receptor beta chains from a single sample sequenced in a study of post-analysis software for immune sequencing data. General study results and limits: Patients had higher frequencies than controls of about five TRBV segments, including TRBV5-6, TRBV5-1 and TRBV20-1.

For these receptors, no antigen is known. TCR beta cDNA libraries included unique molecular identifiers. TCRdb reprocessed the PCR reads with MiXCR, giving one entry per CDR3 protein. Of 450,000 or so distinct CDR3 sequences in the sample, roughly 45% are singletons; the top ten hold 9% to 14%. Sequenced: blood. These receptors all come from a girl between 10 and 17 years old with multiple sclerosis.

V and J are TRBV2 and TRBJ1-5; 10 positions match TRBD1. Germline CDR1 is SNHLY and CDR2 is FYNNEI. The CDR3 has 15 residues. V gave up 3 bases and J gave up 6 bases; unmatched junction bases: 5. CDR3 DNA: TGTGCCAGCAGTGAGTGGACAGGGGGAACTCAGCCCCAGCATTTT. Its protein product is CASSEWTGGTQPQHF.

In its sample, this clonotype was seen a few times. Here the CDR3 reads CASSRDRDRASYEQYF. CDR3 sequence (DNA): TGCGCCAGCAGCCGTGACCGGGACAGGGCTAGTTACGAGCAGTACTTC. The chain employs TRBV4-1 and TRBJ2-7; 9 bases match TRBD1. CDR3 length equals 16 residues. The V segment lost 4 bases and the J segment 4 bases; nucleotides outside the gene matches: 11. Germline V CDR1 and CDR2: MGHRA, YSYEKL.

The CDR3 protein is CSARDRSAHTDTQYF. For the CDR3, the DNA is TGCAGTGCTAGAGATCGGAGCGCCCACACAGATACGCAGTATTTT. The rearrangement links TRBV20-1 to TRBJ2-3; D unclear. The CDR3 is 15 amino acids. V gave up 0 bases and J gave up 2 bases, with 12 bases separating them. Germline CDR1 reads DFQATT; CDR2 reads SNEGSKA (reference sequence).

This clonotype was picked up a small number of times. The chain combines TRBV6-6 with TRBJ2-7; 7 bases line up with TRBD1. The CDR3 covers 14 residues. Germline loops: CDR1 MNHNY, CDR2 SVGAGI (reference sequence). Trimming took 7 bases from V and 3 from J; bases not matched to a gene: 9. Here the CDR3 DNA reads TGTGCCAGCACCAAATCGGGACAGTTCTACGAGCAGTACTTC. This translates into CASTKSGQFYEQYF.

The chain joins TRBV12-3 or TRBV12-4 to TRBJ2-3; TRBD2 aligns across 7 bases. CDR3 length: 13 amino acids. V gave up 4 bases and J gave up 3 bases; unmatched junction bases: 1. The CDR3 DNA follows: TGTGCCAGCAGTTCTAGCGGAACAGATACGCAGTATTTT. This translates into CASSSSGTDTQYF.

This clonotype was seen many times. The chain couples TRBV5-1 to TRBJ2-7, with D perhaps TRBD2 (5 bases). The germline V and J ends were trimmed by 3 bases and 3 bases, with 10 bases remaining between them. CDR1 and CDR2 (germline): SGHRS, YFSETQ. This CDR3 has 13 residues. CDR3 region: CASSSARGYEQYF. Written as DNA, the CDR3 is TGCGCCAGCAGCTCAGCCCGGGGCTACGAGCAGTACTTC. Full variable domain (outside the CDR3, taken from reference TRBV5-1 and TRBJ2-7): KAGVTQTPRYLIKTRGQQVTLSCSPISGHRSVSWYQQTPGQGLQFLFEYFSETQRNKGNFPGRFSGRQFSNSRSEMNVSTLELGDSALYLCASSSARGYEQYFGPGTRLTVT.

This clonotype was detected only once. The V gene is TRBV25-1, the J gene TRBJ1-6; D call uncertain. This CDR3 has 11 residues. Germline-derived CDR1 and CDR2 are MGHDK and SYGVNS. Trimming left V 1 base short and J 14 bases short, with 6 bases between. CDR3 in amino acids: CASSESNSLHF. The CDR3 DNA follows: TGTGCCAGCAGTGAATCAAATTCCCTCCACTTT.

V gene TRBV29-1 combines with J gene TRBJ2-5, with no clear D. CDR3 length equals 16 residues. Germline V gene data show CDR1 as SQVTM and CDR2 as ANQGSEA. The germline V and J ends were trimmed by 6 bases and 2 bases, with 22 bases remaining between them. The CDR3 protein is CSVAISRTHFQETQYF. In DNA, the CDR3 is TGCAGCGTAGCCATTTCTAGGACCCATTTTCAAGAGACCCAGTACTTC.

CDR3 DNA sequence: TGTGCCAGCAGCCCCCTGACAGGGTCCAGCTCTGGGGCCAACGTCCTGACTTTC. It is translated as CASSPLTGSSSGANVLTF. This chain links TRBV7-9 with TRBJ2-6, with 7 bases matching TRBD1. CDR1 SEHNR and CDR2 FQNEAQ come from the germline V gene (reference sequence). CDR3 length: 18 amino acids. The V segment lost 5 bases and the J segment 0 bases; nucleotides outside the gene matches: 10. The complete variable domain, with remaining parts taken from reference TRBV7-9 and TRBJ2-6, reads DTGVSQNPRHKITKRGQNVTFRCDPISEHNRLYWYRQTLGQGPEFLTYFQNEAQLEKSRLLSDRFSAERPKGSFSTLEIQRTEQGDSAMYLCASSPLTGSSSGANVLTFGAGSRLTVL.

In this sample, this clonotype turned up a few times. This chain joins TRBV29-1 and TRBJ2-7, with 8 positions matching TRBD1. Germline assignment: CDR1 SQVTM and CDR2 ANQGSEA. Trimming cost V 4 bases and J 3 bases; bases outside gene matches: 8. This CDR3 region has 14 residues. The CDR3 DNA is TGCAGCGTTGTGCTGACAGGGGCACTCTACGAGCAGTACTTC. Translating it yields CSVVLTGALYEQYF.

This chain links TRBV5-5 with TRBJ1-4; tentative D call: TRBD1 (6 bases). Germline values: CDR1 SGHKS, CDR2 YYEKEE (reference sequence). This CDR3 is built from 16 residues. The germline V and J ends were trimmed by 4 bases and 5 bases, with 18 bases remaining between them. The CDR3 reads CASSTRGSSLNEKLFF. In nucleotides, the CDR3 is TGTGCCAGCAGCACGAGGGGGTCGAGCTTAAATGAAAAACTGTTTTTT.

The chain links TRBV6-1 to TRBJ2-7, with 10 positions matching TRBD1. Matching the DNA end better, TRBJ2-5 makes the J call doubtful. The CDR3 consists of 14 residues. Germline V gene data show CDR1 as MNHNS and CDR2 as SASEGT. CDR3 residues: CASSDWDRGQTQYF. The CDR3 coding sequence is TGTGCCAGCAGTGACTGGGACAGGGGACAGACCCAGTACTTC.

The chain couples TRBV7-2 to TRBJ2-1; TRBD2 agrees at 7 bases. This CDR3 contains 16 residues. Germline values: CDR1 SGHTA, CDR2 FQGNSA. The V gene end was trimmed by 2 bases and the J gene end by 6 bases; junction bases not matched to a gene: 10. CDR3 bases: TGTGCCAGCAGCTTAAATTTCGGACTAGAGCTCAATGAGCAGTTCTTC. It codes for CASSLNFGLELNEQFF.

Remarks on this clonotype: Germline and junction disagree at one end, which may indicate a read error. The chain couples TRBV29-1 to TRBJ2-7; D is unresolved. The CDR3 covers 14 residues. Germline CDR1 and CDR2: SQVTM and ANQGSEA. The CDR3 protein is CSVGGFGNSCEQYF. DNA of the CDR3: TGCAGCGTTGGGGGTTTTGGCAACTCCTGCGAGCAGTACTTC.

This clonotype occurred once. This chain links TRBV24-1 with TRBJ1-5; D unclear. Trimming left V 12 bases short and J 6 bases short, with 14 bases between. CDR1 and CDR2 (germline): KGHDR, SFDVKD. CDR3 size: 12 residues. CDR3 loop: CAANEEGQPQHF. The CDR3 DNA is TGTGCCGCCAATGAGGAGGGTCAGCCCCAGCATTTT.

This CDR3 is CASSYTENTDTQYF. The CDR3 DNA reads as TGTGCCAGCAGCTACACAGAGAACACAGATACGCAGTATTTT. The V gene is TRBV7-9, the J gene TRBJ2-3, with D uncertain. CDR3 length: 14 residues. CDR1 is SEHNR, CDR2 FQNEAQ, per germline (reference sequence). Trimming stripped 4 bases from V and 2 bases from J, with 10 bases between.

The chain couples TRBV12-3 or TRBV12-4 to TRBJ1-1; 7 positions agree with TRBD1. The junction had 4 bases not matched to a gene; V was cut back by 0 bases and J by 0 bases. The CDR3 is 16 amino acids. CDR3 in DNA: TGTGCCAGCAGTTTAGCAGGGGGCGGGATGAACACTGAAGCTTTCTTT. Amino acids: CASSLAGGGMNTEAFF.

The chain employs TRBV29-1 and TRBJ1-1; TRBD1 might be the D (5 bases). Trimming took off 5 bases at V and 1 base at J, with 14 bases between the two ends. Germline loops: CDR1 SQVTM, CDR2 ANQGSEA. The CDR3 has 14 amino acids. The CDR3: CSVRSGWGNTEAFF. In DNA, the CDR3 is TGCAGCGTTAGATCAGGGTGGGGGAACACTGAAGCTTTCTTT.

In DNA form, the CDR3 reads TGTGCCAGCAGCTTAGCGACGGGAGGAGAAGAGACCCAGTACTTC. Its translation: CASSLATGGEETQYF. The chain is built from TRBV7-9 and TRBJ2-7; 7 positions match TRBD2. The end of the DNA aligns better with TRBJ2-5, so the J call may be wrong. The CDR3 runs 15 residues. The germline CDR1 and CDR2 sequences are SEHNR and FQNEAQ (reference sequence).

In its sample, this clonotype was seen a few times. CDR3 amino acids: CSVEDRRYEQYF. The CDR3 bases are TGCAGCGTTGAAGATCGGCGTTACGAGCAGTACTTC. This chain joins TRBV29-1 and TRBJ2-7; D is unclear. The CDR3 contains 12 residues. Trimming left V 0 bases short and J 4 bases short, with 7 bases between. Germline loops: CDR1 SQVTM, CDR2 ANQGSEA.

In regard to this clonotype: A much larger clone differs by one base, so this may be a read error. The CDR3 sequence is CSASDNEQYF. The CDR3 nucleotides are TGCAGTGCTAGCGACAATGAGCAGTACTTC. The genes are TRBV20-1 and TRBJ2-1; D ambiguous. Near its end, the DNA agrees better with TRBJ2-7, so the J call may be wrong. This CDR3 spans 10 amino acids. Germline V gene data show CDR1 as DFQATT and CDR2 as SNEGSKA (reference sequence).

The chain combines TRBV4-3 with TRBJ2-5; D gene unclear. This CDR3 contains 14 residues. Germline CDR1 reads LGHNA; CDR2 reads YSLEER. V was shortened by 1 base and J by 9 bases, with 15 bases between the two germline ends. DNA of the CDR3: TGCGCCAGCAGCCAAGGCGTAAATGCTGCGGCCCAGTACTTC. Translated: CASSQGVNAAAQYF.

This chain uses TRBV7-8 with TRBJ1-1; possibly TRBD1 for D (5 bases). V lost 5 bases, J lost 0 bases, and 13 bases lay in between. Germline CDR1 is SGHVS and CDR2 is FQNEAQ. The CDR3 length is 15 residues. This CDR3 reads CASSQGRYMNTEAFF. CDR3 bases: TGTGCCAGCAGCCAGGGACGTTACATGAACACTGAAGCTTTCTTT.

This chain links TRBV9 with TRBJ2-7, with 7 nucleotides matching TRBD2. Trimming at V came to 4 bases and at J to 3 bases, leaving 10 bases not matched to a gene. The CDR3 sequence is 15 residues long. Germline CDR1 reads SGDLS; CDR2 reads YYNGEE. The CDR3 DNA sequence: TGTGCCAGCAGCCCACGGGGGGACCCTATCTACGAGCAGTACTTC. Amino acids: CASSPRGDPIYEQYF.

The gene calls are TRBV28 and TRBJ2-6, with D perhaps given as TRBD1 or TRBD2 (6 bases each). V was pared by 6 bases and J by 3 bases, with 21 bases between. The CDR3 is made up of 18 amino acids. The germline V gene has CDR1 MDHEN and CDR2 SYDVKM. The CDR3 DNA follows: TGTGCCAGCAGGTTAGGGGGGCGGAGCGTCTATGGGGCCAACGTCCTGACTTTC. Translated, it gives CASRLGGRSVYGANVLTF.

The genes are TRBV10-2 and TRBJ2-7, with D possibly being TRBD1 (6 bases). Germline lookup yields CDR1 WSHSY and CDR2 SAAADI. V was cut by 9 bases and J by 3 bases, with 12 bases left in between. The CDR3 is 12 residues long. The CDR3 sequence: CASGQYLYEQYF. The CDR3 coding sequence is TGCGCCAGTGGACAGTATCTCTACGAGCAGTACTTC.

The J gene is TRBJ2-1, the V gene TRBV6-5, with 10 nucleotides matching TRBD2. Germline-derived CDR1 and CDR2 are MNHEY and SVGAGI. V was clipped by 5 bases and J by 4 bases; unmatched bases: 5. The CDR3 sequence is 15 residues long. DNA for the CDR3: TGTGCCAGCAGTATAACTAGCGGGGCATACAATGAGCAGTTCTTC. Amino acid sequence: CASSITSGAYNEQFF.

As to this clonotype: A much larger clonotype is one base distant, so this may be a read error. The chain couples TRBV2 to TRBJ2-3; D is possibly TRBD1 (6 bases). Trimming removed 7 bases at V and 1 base at J, with 9 bases between. CDR3 length equals 13 residues. Germline CDR1 and CDR2: SNHLY and FYNNEI. For the CDR3, the DNA is TGTGCCAGCAACCGACAGGGCACAGATACGCAGTATTTT. Amino acid sequence: CASNRQGTDTQYF. Full variable domain (missing parts from reference TRBV2 and TRBJ2-3): EPEVTQTPSHQVTQMGQEVILRCVPISNHLYFYWYRQILGQKVEFLVSFYNNEISEKSEIFDDQFSVERPDGSNFTLKIRSTKLEDSAMYFCASNRQGTDTQYFGPGTRLTVL.

This chain connects TRBV7-2 to TRBJ2-7; weak D call: TRBD1 (5 bases). Trimming removed 5 bases at V and 0 bases at J, with 11 bases between. The CDR3 covers 14 residues. The germline gives CDR1 SGHTA, CDR2 FQGNSA. The CDR3 sequence is CASSPTRDSYEQYF. CDR3 in DNA: TGTGCCAGCAGCCCCACCAGGGACTCCTACGAGCAGTACTTC.

CDR3 region: CSARAPLAGAYEQYF. CDR3 nucleotides: TGCAGTGCTAGAGCGCCGTTAGCGGGCGCCTACGAGCAGTACTTC. J is TRBJ2-7 and V is TRBV20-1; 7 bases match TRBD2. CDR1 is DFQATT, CDR2 SNEGSKA, per germline (reference sequence). This CDR3 spans 15 amino acids. V was clipped by 1 base and J by 2 bases; unmatched bases: 8.

The rearrangement links TRBV7-2 to TRBJ2-7; no clear D. The V end was cut by 5 bases, the J end by 2 bases, with 13 bases between. Germline loops: CDR1 SGHTA, CDR2 FQGNSA. The CDR3 is made up of 14 amino acids. The CDR3 nucleotides read TGTGCCAGCAGCCCCGCAGGTCGCACCTACGAGCAGTACTTC. Its translation is CASSPAGRTYEQYF. Complete variable domain (other parts from reference TRBV7-2 and TRBJ2-7): GAGVSQSPSNKVTEKGKDVELRCDPISGHTALYWYRQSLGQGLEFLIYFQGNSAPDKSGLPSDRFSAERTGGSVSTLTIQRTQQEDSAVYLCASSPAGRTYEQYFGPGTRLTVT.